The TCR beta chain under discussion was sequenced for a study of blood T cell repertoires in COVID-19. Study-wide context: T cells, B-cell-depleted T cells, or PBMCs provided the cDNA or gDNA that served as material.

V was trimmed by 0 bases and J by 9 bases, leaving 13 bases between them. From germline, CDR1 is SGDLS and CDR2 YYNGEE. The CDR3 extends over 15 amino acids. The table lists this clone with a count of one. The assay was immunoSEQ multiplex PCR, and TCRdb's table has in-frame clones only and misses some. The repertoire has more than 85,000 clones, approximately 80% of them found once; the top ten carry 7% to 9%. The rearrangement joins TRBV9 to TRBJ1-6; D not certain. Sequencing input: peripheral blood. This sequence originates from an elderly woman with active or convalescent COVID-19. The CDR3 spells CASSVGEGPGSPLHF. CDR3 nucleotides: TGTGCCAGCAGCGTAGGGGAGGGTCCCGGTTCACCCCTCCACTTT. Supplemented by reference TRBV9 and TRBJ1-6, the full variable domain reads DSGVTQTPKHLITATGQRVTLRCSPRSGDLSVYWYQQSLDQGLQFLIQYYNGEERAKGNILERFSAQQFPDLHSELNLSSLELGDSALYFCASSVGEGPGSPLHFGNGTRLTVT.